This T cell receptor (beta chain) was retrieved from a study of blood T cell repertoires in COVID-19. Study overall: COVID-19 samples collected from the United States, Italy and Spain covered acute and convalescent phases.

Methods used by the authors: Reference gene primers were amplified, and this amplification served to estimate nucleated cell counts. TCRdb keeps only in-frame clones here, not all; method: immunoSEQ multiplex PCR. V and J calls and clone size are copied from that table; D and trimming were computed from the DNA. The sample consists of hundreds of thousands of clones, approximately 92% of them appearing once. The V end lost 4 bases, the J end lost 6 bases, and 15 bases lay between the germline ends. The CDR3 consists of 13 residues. Germline CDR1 is SQVTM and CDR2 is ANQGSEA. The material sequenced was PBMCs or T cells enriched from blood (not recorded which). The J gene is TRBJ1-2, the V gene TRBV29-1; D call uncertain. The TCR comes from a man between 18 and 35 years old who had recovered from COVID-19. The DNA of the CDR3 is TGCAGCGTTGCCGGGAGGGCACGGAATGGCTACACCTTC. Its translation: CSVAGRARNGYTF. Together with reference TRBV29-1 and TRBJ1-2, the CDR3 gives the full variable domain: SAVISQKPSRDICQRGTSLTIQCQVDSQVTMMFWYRQQPGQSLTLIATANQGSEATYESGFVIDKFPISRPNLTFSTLTVSNMSPEDSSIYLCSVAGRARNGYTFGSGTRLTVV.